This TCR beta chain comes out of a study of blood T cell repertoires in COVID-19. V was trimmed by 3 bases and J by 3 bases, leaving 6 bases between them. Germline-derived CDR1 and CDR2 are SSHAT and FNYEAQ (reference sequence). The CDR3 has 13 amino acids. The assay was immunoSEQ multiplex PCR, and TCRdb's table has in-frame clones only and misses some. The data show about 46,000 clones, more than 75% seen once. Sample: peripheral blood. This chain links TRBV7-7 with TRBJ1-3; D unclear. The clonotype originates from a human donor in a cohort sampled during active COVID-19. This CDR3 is CASSFGLGNTIYF. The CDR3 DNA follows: TGTGCCAGCAGCTTCGGTCTTGGAAACACCATATATTTT.